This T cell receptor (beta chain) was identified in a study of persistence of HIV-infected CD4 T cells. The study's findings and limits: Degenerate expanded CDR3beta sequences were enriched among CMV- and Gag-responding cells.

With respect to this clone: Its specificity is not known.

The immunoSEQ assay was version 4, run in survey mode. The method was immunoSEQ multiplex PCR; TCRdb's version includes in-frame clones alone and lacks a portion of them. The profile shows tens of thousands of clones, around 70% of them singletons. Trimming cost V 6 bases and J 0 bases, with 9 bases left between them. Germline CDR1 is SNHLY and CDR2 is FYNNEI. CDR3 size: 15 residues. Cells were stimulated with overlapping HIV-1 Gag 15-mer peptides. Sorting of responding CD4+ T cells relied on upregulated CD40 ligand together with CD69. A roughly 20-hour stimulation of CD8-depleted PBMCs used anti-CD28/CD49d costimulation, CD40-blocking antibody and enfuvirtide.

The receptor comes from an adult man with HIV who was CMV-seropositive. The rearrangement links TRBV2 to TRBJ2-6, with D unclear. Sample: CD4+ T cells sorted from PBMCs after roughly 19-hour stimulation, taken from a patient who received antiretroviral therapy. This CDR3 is CASRAQSSGANVLTF. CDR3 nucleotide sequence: TGTGCCAGCAGGGCACAGAGCTCTGGGGCCAACGTCCTGACTTTC.